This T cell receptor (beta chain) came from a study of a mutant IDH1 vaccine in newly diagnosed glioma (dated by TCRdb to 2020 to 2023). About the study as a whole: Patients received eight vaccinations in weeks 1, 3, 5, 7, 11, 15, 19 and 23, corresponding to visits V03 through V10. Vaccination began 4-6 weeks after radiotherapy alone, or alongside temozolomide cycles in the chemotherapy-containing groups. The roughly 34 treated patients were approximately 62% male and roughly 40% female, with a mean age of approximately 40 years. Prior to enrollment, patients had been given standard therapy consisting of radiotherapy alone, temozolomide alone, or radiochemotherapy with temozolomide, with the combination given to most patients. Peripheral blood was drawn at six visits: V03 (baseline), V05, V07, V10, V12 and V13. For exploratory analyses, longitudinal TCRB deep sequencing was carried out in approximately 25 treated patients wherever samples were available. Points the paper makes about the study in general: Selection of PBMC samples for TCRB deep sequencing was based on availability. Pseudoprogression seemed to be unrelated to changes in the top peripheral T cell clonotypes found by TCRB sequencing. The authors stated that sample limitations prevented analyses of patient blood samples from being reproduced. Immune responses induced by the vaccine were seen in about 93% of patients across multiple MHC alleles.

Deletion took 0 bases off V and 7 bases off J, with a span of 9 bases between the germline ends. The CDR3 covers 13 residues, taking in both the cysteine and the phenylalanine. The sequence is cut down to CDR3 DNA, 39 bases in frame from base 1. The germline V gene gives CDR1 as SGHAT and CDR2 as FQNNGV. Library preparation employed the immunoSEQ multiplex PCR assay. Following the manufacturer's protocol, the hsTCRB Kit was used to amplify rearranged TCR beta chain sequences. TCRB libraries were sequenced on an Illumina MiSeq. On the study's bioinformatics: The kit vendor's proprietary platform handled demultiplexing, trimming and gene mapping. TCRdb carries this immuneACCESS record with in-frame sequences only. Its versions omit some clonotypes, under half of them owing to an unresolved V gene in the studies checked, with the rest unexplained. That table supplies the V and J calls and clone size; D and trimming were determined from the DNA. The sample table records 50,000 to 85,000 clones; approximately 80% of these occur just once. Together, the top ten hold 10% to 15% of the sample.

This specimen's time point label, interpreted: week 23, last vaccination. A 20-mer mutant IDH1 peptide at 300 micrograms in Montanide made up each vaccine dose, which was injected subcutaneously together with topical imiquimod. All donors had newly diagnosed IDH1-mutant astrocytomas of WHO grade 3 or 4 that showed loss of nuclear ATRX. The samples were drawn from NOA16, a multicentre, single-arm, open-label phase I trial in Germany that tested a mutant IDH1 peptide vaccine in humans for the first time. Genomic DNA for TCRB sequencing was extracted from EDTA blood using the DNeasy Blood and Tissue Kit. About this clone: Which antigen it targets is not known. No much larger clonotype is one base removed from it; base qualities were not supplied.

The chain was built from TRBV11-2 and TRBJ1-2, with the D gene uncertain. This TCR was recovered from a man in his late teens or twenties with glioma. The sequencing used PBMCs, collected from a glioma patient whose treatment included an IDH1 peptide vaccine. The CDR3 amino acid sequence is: CASSLDRQLGYTF. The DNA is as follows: TGTGCCAGCAGCTTAGATCGCCAGCTTGGCTACACCTTC.